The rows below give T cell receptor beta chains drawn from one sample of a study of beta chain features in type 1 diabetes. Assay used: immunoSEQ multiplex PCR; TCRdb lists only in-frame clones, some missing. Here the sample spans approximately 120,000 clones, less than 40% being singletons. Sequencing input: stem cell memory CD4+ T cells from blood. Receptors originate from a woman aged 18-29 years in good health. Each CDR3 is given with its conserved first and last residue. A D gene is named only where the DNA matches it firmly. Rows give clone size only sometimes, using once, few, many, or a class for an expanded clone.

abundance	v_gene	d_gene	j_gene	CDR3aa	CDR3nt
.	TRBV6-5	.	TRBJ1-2	CASSYSHNTGYTF	TGTGCCAGCAGTTACTCGCACAATACTGGCTACACCTTC
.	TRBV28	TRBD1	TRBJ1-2	CASSLLVQGGGYTF	TGTGCCAGCAGTTTATTAGTACAGGGGGGAGGCTACACCTTC
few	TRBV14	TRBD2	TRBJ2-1	CASSPVLGLAGVGNEQFF	TGTGCCAGCAGCCCGGTGCTGGGACTAGCGGGAGTGGGGAATGAGCAGTTCTTC
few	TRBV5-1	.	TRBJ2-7	CASSNRDKVYEQYF	TGCGCCAGCAGCAACCGGGACAAAGTTTACGAGCAGTACTTC
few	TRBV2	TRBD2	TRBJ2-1	CASRAPSGVGYNEQFF	TGTGCCAGCAGGGCCCCTAGCGGGGTCGGCTACAATGAGCAGTTCTTC
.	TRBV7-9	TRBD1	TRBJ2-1	CASSSRDRANEQFF	TGTGCCAGCAGCTCCCGGGACAGGGCCAATGAGCAGTTCTTC
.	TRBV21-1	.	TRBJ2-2	CASTWTGERGRTGELFF	TGTGCCAGCACCTGGACAGGGGAGCGTGGTCGCACCGGGGAGCTGTTTTTT
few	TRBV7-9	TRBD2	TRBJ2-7	CASSLRLAGEQYF	TGTGCCAGCAGCTTAAGACTAGCTGGCGAGCAGTACTTC
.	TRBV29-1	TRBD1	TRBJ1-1	CSVASYRGHVGAFF	TGCAGCGTCGCATCCTACAGGGGGCATGTTGGAGCTTTCTTT
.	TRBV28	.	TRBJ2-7	CASSYPGQTYEQYF	TGTGCCAGCAGTTACCCCGGACAGACCTACGAGCAGTACTTC
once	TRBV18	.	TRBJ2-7	CASTKGGGEYEQYF	TGTGCCAGCACGAAAGGAGGGGGCGAGTACGAGCAGTACTTC
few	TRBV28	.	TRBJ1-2	CASSFGIGVDYGYTF	TGTGCCAGCAGTTTTGGGATAGGGGTGGACTATGGCTACACCTTC
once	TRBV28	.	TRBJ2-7	CASREPGAEEREDF	TGTGCCAGCAGAGAACCGGGAGCGGAAGAAAGGGAGGACTTC
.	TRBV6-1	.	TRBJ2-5	CASRKQEASWETQYF	TGTGCCAGCAGGAAGCAAGAGGCTAGCTGGGAGACCCAGTACTTC
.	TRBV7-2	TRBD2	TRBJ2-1	CASRPKLAGGYNEQFF	TGTGCCAGCAGACCTAAACTAGCGGGAGGGTACAATGAGCAGTTCTTC
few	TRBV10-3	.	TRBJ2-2	CAITAGTNTGELFF	TGTGCCATCACGGCAGGAACGAACACCGGGGAGCTGTTTTTT
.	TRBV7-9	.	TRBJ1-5	CASSLGLQVNQPQHF	TGTGCCAGCAGCTTAGGGCTTCAGGTCAATCAGCCCCAGCATTTT
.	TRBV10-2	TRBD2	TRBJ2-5	CASTGTSASETQYF	TGCGCCAGCACTGGGACTAGCGCGTCCGAGACCCAGTACTTC
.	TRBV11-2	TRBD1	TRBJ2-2	CASSLQNRGYTGELFF	TGTGCCAGCAGCTTGCAGAACAGGGGGTACACCGGGGAGCTGTTTTTT
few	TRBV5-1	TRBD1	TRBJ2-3	CASSFDRGQYF	TGCGCCAGCAGCTTTGACAGGGGACAGTATTTT
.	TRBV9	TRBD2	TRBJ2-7	CASSAGLAGVYEQYF	TGTGCCAGCAGCGCCGGACTAGCGGGAGTCTACGAGCAGTACTTC
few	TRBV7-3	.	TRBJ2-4	CASSLRETGSIQYF	TGTGCCAGCAGCTTAAGAGAGACGGGGAGCATTCAGTACTTC
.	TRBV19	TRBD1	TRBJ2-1	CASSTTGGFYNEQFF	TGTGCCAGTAGCACGACAGGGGGCTTCTACAATGAGCAGTTCTTC
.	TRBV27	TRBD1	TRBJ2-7	CASSYKGQGAWEQYF	TGTGCCAGCAGTTATAAGGGACAGGGGGCCTGGGAGCAGTACTTC
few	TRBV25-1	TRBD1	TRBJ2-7	CASSEFGTGGREQYF	TGTGCCAGCAGTGAATTCGGGACAGGGGGTCGCGAGCAGTACTTC
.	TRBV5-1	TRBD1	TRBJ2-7	CASRDRGTHEQYF	TGCGCCAGCAGAGACAGGGGGACCCACGAGCAGTACTTC
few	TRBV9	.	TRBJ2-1	CASSVAGSSSYNEQFF	TGTGCCAGCAGCGTAGCAGGGTCAAGCTCCTACAATGAGCAGTTCTTC
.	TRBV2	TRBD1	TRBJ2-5	CASSKGQGTETQYF	TGTGCCAGCAGTAAAGGACAGGGTACAGAGACCCAGTACTTC
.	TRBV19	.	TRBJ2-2	CASSTQPNRITGELFF	TGTGCCAGTAGTACACAACCGAACAGGATCACCGGGGAGCTGTTTTTT
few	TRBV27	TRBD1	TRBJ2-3	CASSPDPGQGATDTQYF	TGTGCCAGCAGTCCCGACCCGGGACAGGGGGCCACAGATACGCAGTATTTT
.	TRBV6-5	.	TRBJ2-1	CASSYKVRNKNEQFF	TGTGCCAGCAGTTATAAGGTGAGGAACAAGAATGAGCAGTTCTTC
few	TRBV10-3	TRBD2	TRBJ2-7	CAISGSTRLAGTYEQYF	TGTGCCATCAGTGGTAGTACCCGACTAGCGGGGACCTACGAGCAGTACTTC
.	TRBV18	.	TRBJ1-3	CASSNSLSGNTIYF	TGTGCCAGCTCTAACAGCCTCTCTGGAAACACCATATATTTT
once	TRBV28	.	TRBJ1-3	CASRPSTRGNTIYF	TGTGCCAGCAGACCTTCCACGAGAGGAAACACCATATATTTT
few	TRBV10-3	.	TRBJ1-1	CAISDRGGPVSTEAFF	TGTGCCATCAGTGACCGAGGAGGGCCCGTCAGCACTGAAGCTTTCTTT
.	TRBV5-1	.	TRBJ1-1	CASSFQGNTEAFF	TGCGCCAGCAGCTTCCAGGGAAACACTGAAGCTTTCTTT
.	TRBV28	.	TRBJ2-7	CASSFHGTGTSYEQYF	TGTGCCAGCAGTTTTCACGGCACAGGGACGTCCTACGAGCAGTACTTC
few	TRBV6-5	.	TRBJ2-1	CASSYSVRGEQFF	TGTGCCAGCAGTTACTCAGTACGGGGTGAGCAGTTCTTC
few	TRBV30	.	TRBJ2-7	CAWKRVNDRYEQYF	TGTGCCTGGAAACGGGTGAACGACCGATACGAGCAGTACTTC
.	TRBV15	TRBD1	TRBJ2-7	CATSRPGQGYYEQYF	TGTGCCACCAGCAGACCGGGACAGGGTTACTACGAGCAGTACTTC
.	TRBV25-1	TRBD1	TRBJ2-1	CASSGEIGTGGGNEQFF	TGTGCCAGCAGTGGAGAGATAGGGACAGGCGGTGGCAATGAGCAGTTCTTC
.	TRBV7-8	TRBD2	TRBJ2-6	CASSSRLAGEVGANVLTF	TGTGCCAGCAGCTCAAGACTAGCGGGAGAAGTAGGGGCCAACGTCCTGACTTTC
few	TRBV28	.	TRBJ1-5	CASSLSGGGNQPQHF	TGTGCCAGCAGTTTATCGGGGGGGGGCAATCAGCCCCAGCATTTT
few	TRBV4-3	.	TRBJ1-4	CASSPRGTNEKLFF	TGCGCCAGCAGCCCCAGGGGAACTAATGAAAAACTGTTTTTT
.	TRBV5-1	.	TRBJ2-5	CASSWTPGQQETQYF	TGCGCCAGCAGCTGGACCCCAGGGCAACAGGAGACCCAGTACTTC
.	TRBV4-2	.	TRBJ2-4	CASSQDRQENIQYF	TGTGCCAGCAGCCAAGATCGACAGGAAAACATTCAGTACTTC
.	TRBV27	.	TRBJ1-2	CASTQDFRAGGYTF	TGTGCCAGCACCCAGGATTTCCGGGCGGGTGGCTACACCTTC
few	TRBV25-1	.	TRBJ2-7	CASTFGGNHEQYF	TGTGCCAGCACCTTCGGAGGGAACCACGAGCAGTACTTC
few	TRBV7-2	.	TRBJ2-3	CASSLASGPSTDTQYF	TGTGCCAGCAGCTTAGCTTCTGGCCCCAGCACAGATACGCAGTATTTT
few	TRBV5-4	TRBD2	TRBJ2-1	CASSLAGGRAGEQFF	TGTGCCAGCAGCTTGGCTGGCGGGAGGGCCGGTGAGCAGTTCTTC
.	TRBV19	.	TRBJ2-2	CASSNRGTGELFF	TGTGCCAGTAGTAATAGGGGAACCGGGGAGCTGTTTTTT
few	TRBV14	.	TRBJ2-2	CASSPWRRGELFF	TGTGCCAGCAGCCCCTGGAGGCGCGGGGAGCTGTTTTTT
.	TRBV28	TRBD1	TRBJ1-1	CATSKGTGANTEAFF	TGTGCCACCTCAAAAGGGACAGGGGCTAACACTGAAGCTTTCTTT